What follows are 19 T cell receptor beta chains derived from one specimen sequenced in a study of identifying expanded T cells in peripheral blood. The repertoire was sequenced with immunoSEQ multiplex PCR; TCRdb's copy has only in-frame clones and lacks some. The sample has around 81,000 clones; around 83% are singletons. Sequences were obtained from blood. The receptors come from a person aged 18 to 75 in good health.

The chain carries TRBV10-3 and TRBJ1-3; D possibly corresponds to TRBD1 (6 bases). V lost 6 bases and J 2 bases, leaving 17 bases between the germline ends. This CDR3 region has 16 residues. Germline values: CDR1 ENHRY, CDR2 SYGVKD. CDR3 protein: CAIRDDHGGPGNTIYF. In nucleotides, the CDR3 is TGTGCCATCAGGGACGACCATGGGGGCCCTGGAAACACCATATATTTT.

J is TRBJ1-6 and V is TRBV7-2, with 8 bases aligning to TRBD1. With 2 bases clipped from V and 8 bases from J, the junction kept 5 bases outside the gene matches. The germline V gene encodes CDR1 SGHTA and CDR2 FQGNSA. The CDR3 is 15 residues long. The CDR3 sequence: CASSLLTGDDSPLHF. CDR3 DNA sequence: TGTGCCAGCAGCTTATTGACAGGGGACGATTCACCCCTCCACTTT. The full variable domain, its missing parts supplied by reference TRBV7-2 and TRBJ1-6, is GAGVSQSPSNKVTEKGKDVELRCDPISGHTALYWYRQSLGQGLEFLIYFQGNSAPDKSGLPSDRFSAERTGGSVSTLTIQRTQQEDSAVYLCASSLLTGDDSPLHFGNGTRLTVT.

The genes are TRBV6-5 and TRBJ1-1; D unclear. The CDR3 sequence is 16 residues long. The V gene's germline CDR1 is MNHEY and CDR2 SVGAGI. V was trimmed by 4 bases and J by 0 bases, leaving 15 bases between them. CDR3 sequence reads: CASSSGLGILNTEAFF. The CDR3 DNA is TGTGCCAGCAGTTCGGGATTAGGAATCCTGAACACTGAAGCTTTCTTT.

The V call is TRBV5-1, the J call TRBJ1-2, with 8 positions matching TRBD1. CDR1 and CDR2 (germline): SGHRS, YFSETQ. The CDR3 is 13 amino acids. V shed 4 bases and J 4 bases; nucleotides not matched to a gene: 3. CDR3 bases: TGCGCCAGCAGCCTGACAGGGGCCTATGGCTACACCTTC. This translates into CASSLTGAYGYTF.

The CDR3 loop is CATRMGAGIGTDTQYF. CDR3 DNA: TGTGCCACCAGGATGGGCGCAGGGATAGGCACAGATACGCAGTATTTT. The chain recombines TRBV15 with TRBJ2-3; possible D gene TRBD1, 5 bases. There are 16 residues in the CDR3. V lost 6 bases to trimming and J lost 1 base, with 17 bases between them. Germline V gives CDR1 LNHNV, CDR2 YYDKDF (reference sequence). The full variable domain, its missing parts supplied by reference TRBV15 and TRBJ2-3, is DAMVIQNPRYQVTQFGKPVTLSCSQTLNHNVMYWYQQKSSQAPKLLFHYYDKDFNNEADTPDNFQSRRPNTSFCFLDIRSPGLGDTAMYLCATRMGAGIGTDTQYFGPGTRLTVL.

The chain recombines TRBV6-6 with TRBJ1-6; no clear D. The CDR3 loop spans 15 amino acids. The V and J ends lost 10 bases and 5 bases respectively, with 18 bases between them. Looked up from germline, CDR1 is MNHNY and CDR2 is SVGAGI (reference sequence). CDR3 amino acids: CATGRPRENNSPLHF. CDR3 DNA sequence: TGTGCCACGGGCAGGCCGCGGGAAAATAATTCACCCCTCCACTTT.

The chain links TRBV2 to TRBJ1-2; 7 bases fit TRBD1. V was pared by 6 bases and J by 8 bases, with 18 bases of the junction left unmatched. Germline loops: CDR1 SNHLY, CDR2 FYNNEI. This CDR3 is 16 amino acids long. Written as DNA, the CDR3 is TGTGCCAGCAGCGCTACATTACCCGACAGGGCATCAGGCTACACCTTC. Translating it yields CASSATLPDRASGYTF.

The genes are TRBV7-9 and TRBJ1-5; D remains ambiguous. In germline, CDR1 is SEHNR, CDR2 FQNEAQ (reference sequence). V lost 1 base, J lost 5 bases, and 9 bases lay in between. The CDR3 spans 14 residues. CDR3 loop: CASSLGGLDQPQHF. The CDR3 DNA reads as TGTGCCAGCAGCTTAGGAGGGTTGGATCAGCCCCAGCATTTT.

The chain links TRBV6-5 to TRBJ1-4; D is unclear. The length of the CDR3 is 13 residues. V shed 11 bases and J shed 5 bases, with 15 bases lying between them. Germline CDR1 reads MNHEY; CDR2 reads SVGAGI. The CDR3 DNA reads as TGTGCCTCCCGCCCTACCCTAAATGAAAAACTGTTTTTT. It yields the protein CASRPTLNEKLFF.

The V call is TRBV2, the J call TRBJ1-5, with 7 bases matching TRBD1. CDR1 and CDR2 from the germline V gene are SNHLY and FYNNEI. Trimming took 5 bases from V and 5 from J; bases not matched to a gene: 9. The CDR3 extends over 15 amino acids. CDR3 coding DNA: TGTGCCAGCAGTAGACAGGGCGGAGGATATCAGCCCCAGCATTTT. It translates to CASSRQGGGYQPQHF.

This clone was detected only once. The chain employs TRBV7-9 and TRBJ2-7, with D perhaps matching TRBD1 (5 bases). This CDR3 is 16 amino acids long. Germline loops: CDR1 SEHNR, CDR2 FQNEAQ (reference sequence). With 5 bases removed from V and 3 bases from J, the gap between germline ends came to 20 bases. The CDR3 here is CASSGMGRVGHYEQYF. The CDR3 region has the DNA TGTGCCAGCAGCGGGATGGGGCGAGTAGGGCACTACGAGCAGTACTTC.

By share, this clone counts as medium-sized. The rearrangement links TRBV10-3 to TRBJ1-2, with D unresolved. CDR3 length: 18 amino acids. V lost 0 bases, J lost 0 bases, and 17 bases lay in between. Looked up from germline, CDR1 is ENHRY and CDR2 is SYGVKD. In DNA, the CDR3 is TGTGCCATCAGTGAGTCCTATGGCAGAGCTCGAGCTAACTATGGCTACACCTTC. As protein: CAISESYGRARANYGYTF.

This chain uses TRBV5-6 with TRBJ1-2; perhaps TRBD1 as D (5 bases). V was pared by 0 bases and J by 11 bases, with 14 bases between. Germline values: CDR1 SGHDT, CDR2 YYEEEE. The CDR3 has 13 residues. In DNA, the CDR3 is TGTGCCAGCAGCTTGGCCGTGGAAAGGGGTTACACCTTC. The encoded protein is CASSLAVERGYTF.

The V gene is TRBV6-5, the J gene TRBJ1-1; 9 nucleotides agree with TRBD1. The CDR3 is made up of 15 amino acids. The germline V gene has CDR1 MNHEY and CDR2 SVGAGI. Trimming removed 5 bases from V and 1 base from J; junction bases left unmatched: 5. In nucleotides, the CDR3 is TGTGCCAGCAGTACCATGACAGGGGGGAACACTGAAGCTTTCTTT. Its translation: CASSTMTGGNTEAFF.

This clone was counted a single time. This sequence joins TRBV7-2 and TRBJ1-2; D is possibly TRBD1 (6 bases). V was trimmed by 1 base and J by 8 bases, leaving 14 bases between them. Germline V CDR1 and CDR2: SGHTA, FQGNSA. The CDR3 runs to 14 residues. DNA for the CDR3: TGTGCCAGCAGCTTAGTAAGCAGGGGAGGAGGCTACACCTTC. It specifies CASSLVSRGGGYTF. Full variable domain (outside the CDR3, taken from reference TRBV7-2 and TRBJ1-2): GAGVSQSPSNKVTEKGKDVELRCDPISGHTALYWYRQSLGQGLEFLIYFQGNSAPDKSGLPSDRFSAERTGGSVSTLTIQRTQQEDSAVYLCASSLVSRGGGYTFGSGTRLTVV.

This CDR3 is CAGRGTDSYEQYF. For the CDR3, the DNA is TGTGCCGGAAGGGGGACGGATTCCTACGAGCAGTACTTC. The chain links TRBV2 to TRBJ2-7; D possibly corresponds to TRBD1 (6 bases). Trimming left V 11 bases short and J 1 base short, with 15 bases between. The V gene's germline CDR1 is SNHLY and CDR2 FYNNEI. CDR3 length: 13 amino acids. The whole variable domain, remainder taken from reference TRBV2 and TRBJ2-7, is EPEVTQTPSHQVTQMGQEVILRCVPISNHLYFYWYRQILGQKVEFLVSFYNNEISEKSEIFDDQFSVERPDGSNFTLKIRSTKLEDSAMYFCAGRGTDSYEQYFGPGTRLTVT.

This chain connects TRBV5-4 to TRBJ1-6; D is ambiguous. Trimming took 2 bases from V and 7 from J, leaving 13 bases between them. The CDR3 runs 15 residues. Germline lookup yields CDR1 SGHNT and CDR2 YYREEE (reference sequence). Written as DNA, the CDR3 is TGTGCCAGCAGCTTTCGTCGGGGTACCAATTCACCCCTCCACTTT. It specifies CASSFRRGTNSPLHF.

The chain has TRBV2 and TRBJ2-3, with 13 nucleotides matching TRBD2. The CDR3 is 19 amino acids. V dropped 0 bases and J dropped 1; count of bases not matched to a gene: 7. In germline, CDR1 is SNHLY, CDR2 FYNNEI. The CDR3 DNA is TGTGCCAGCAGTGAAGCGACGGGGACTAGCGGGGCTCGCACAGATACGCAGTATTTT. Residues: CASSEATGTSGARTDTQYF.

The chain links TRBV6-1 to TRBJ2-1; a possible D gene is TRBD1 (6 bases). This CDR3 has 16 residues. Trimming cost V 4 bases and J 9 bases, with 22 bases left between them. Germline CDR1 and CDR2: MNHNS and SASEGT. The CDR3 coding sequence is TGTGCCAGCAGTGGTGTTGCAGGGGTTTTCAGTAGTGAGCAGTTCTTC. It specifies CASSGVAGVFSSEQFF.